A single sample gave rise to the 11 T cell receptor beta chains below, sequenced in a study of cytomegalovirus exposure and HLA in healthy donors. PCR used 60 Vbeta primers and 13 Jbeta primers. Method: immunoSEQ multiplex PCR; TCRdb's copy keeps in-frame clones and lacks some. The sample includes 150,000 or so clones, about 80% of them seen just once. Sequencing was performed on PBMCs. These receptors came from a man aged 25-45 years in good health and CMV-seropositive.

The chain joins TRBV9 to TRBJ2-5, with D tentatively TRBD2 (5 bases). Gene TRBJ2-7 matches the end of the DNA better, so the J call may be wrong. Per the germline V gene, CDR1 is SGDLS and CDR2 is YYNGEE. The CDR3 sequence is 15 residues long. The CDR3 sequence is CASSVDGLTSYEQYF. The CDR3 nucleotides read TGTGCCAGCAGCGTCGATGGACTGACTTCCTACGAGCAGTACTTC.

This clone was observed a single time. The chain has TRBV28 and TRBJ1-4; possible D gene TRBD1, 6 bases. This CDR3 contains 18 residues. The V end lost 1 base, the J end lost 0 bases, and 15 bases lay between the germline ends. Germline V gene data show CDR1 as MDHEN and CDR2 as SYDVKM. The DNA for the CDR3 is TGTGCCAGCAGTTTATTCAGCACAGGGTTTCCAACTAATGAAAAACTGTTTTTT. Protein sequence: CASSLFSTGFPTNEKLFF.

V gene TRBV28 combines with J gene TRBJ1-2; 7 bases fit TRBD1. Germline V CDR1 and CDR2: MDHEN, SYDVKM. The CDR3 totals 13 residues. Germline trimming cut 8 bases from V and 5 bases from J; bases unmatched to any gene: 8. CDR3 amino acids: CASAPPGQYGYTF. The CDR3 bases are TGTGCCAGCGCTCCCCCGGGACAGTATGGCTACACCTTC.

The chain recombines TRBV28 with TRBJ2-3, with TRBD2 matching 10 bases. This CDR3 spans 17 amino acids. The V segment lost 4 bases and the J segment 1 base; nucleotides outside the gene matches: 8. CDR1 and CDR2 (germline): MDHEN, SYDVKM. In DNA, the CDR3 is TGTGCCAGCAGTTCCCGGGGGGGGACTAGCGGCACAGATACGCAGTATTTT. It translates to CASSSRGGTSGTDTQYF.

The chain is built from TRBV7-6 and TRBJ2-7; 14 positions match TRBD2. The V and J ends lost 4 bases and 1 base, in that order; junction bases with no gene match: 6. Germline CDR1 SGHVS, CDR2 FNYEAQ. The CDR3 is made up of 17 amino acids. This chain's CDR3 is CASSWGLAGVTSYEQYF. The DNA of the CDR3 is TGTGCCAGCAGCTGGGGACTAGCGGGGGTGACATCCTACGAGCAGTACTTC. Supplemented by reference TRBV7-6 and TRBJ2-7, the full variable domain reads GAGVSQSPRYKVTKRGQDVALRCDPISGHVSLYWYRQALGQGPEFLTYFNYEAQQDKSGLPNDRFSAERPEGSISTLTIQRTEQRDSAMYRCASSWGLAGVTSYEQYFGPGTRLTVT.

The chain employs TRBV28 and TRBJ2-7; 8 nucleotides agree with TRBD2. CDR3 length: 13 amino acids. Germline CDR1 reads MDHEN; CDR2 reads SYDVKM. The junction had 2 bases not matched to a gene; V was cut back by 2 bases and J by 5 bases. Here the CDR3 reads CASSLGAGDEQYF. In nucleotides, the CDR3 is TGTGCCAGCAGTTTAGGAGCGGGGGACGAGCAGTACTTC.

The chain carries TRBV7-8 and TRBJ2-7; D uncertain. The CDR3 is 14 amino acids. Trimming shortened V by 5 bases and J by 5 bases, and 16 bases separated the two germline ends. Germline V lookup: CDR1 SGHVS, CDR2 FQNEAQ. CDR3 bases: TGTGCCAGCAGCACCGTGAGGAGTACCCACGAGCAGTACTTC. Translation gives CASSTVRSTHEQYF. Full variable domain (outside the CDR3, taken from reference TRBV7-8 and TRBJ2-7): GAGVSQSPRYKVAKRGQDVALRCDPISGHVSLFWYQQALGQGPEFLTYFQNEAQLDKSGLPSDRFFAERPEGSVSTLKIQRTQQEDSAVYLCASSTVRSTHEQYFGPGTRLTVT.

This clone showed up just a few times. The rearrangement uses TRBV15 and TRBJ2-3; the match to TRBD2 covers 10 bases. CDR1 is LNHNV, CDR2 YYDKDF, per germline (reference sequence). This CDR3 contains 15 residues. V gave up 4 bases and J gave up 4 bases; unmatched junction bases: 5. The CDR3 nucleotides read TGTGCCACCAGCAACCTAGCGGGAGCCTCAGATACGCAGTATTTT. Its translation: CATSNLAGASDTQYF.

This chain links TRBV4-3 with TRBJ2-5; 11 positions agree with TRBD2. CDR1 LGHNA and CDR2 YSLEER come from the germline V gene. The CDR3 length is 18 residues. V lost 0 bases, J lost 5 bases, and 11 bases stayed unmatched. CDR3 sequence: CASSQDYRLAGGRETQYF. CDR3 DNA sequence: TGCGCCAGCAGCCAAGATTATCGGCTAGCGGGGGGTCGGGAGACCCAGTACTTC.

The rearrangement links TRBV7-8 to TRBJ1-6, with D maybe TRBD1 (5 bases). The CDR3 has 14 residues. The germline gives CDR1 SGHVS, CDR2 FQNEAQ. V was cut by 3 bases and J by 8 bases, with 11 bases left in between. The chain's CDR3 is CASSLEGWDSPLHF. The CDR3 nucleotides read TGTGCCAGCAGCTTGGAGGGGTGGGATTCACCCCTCCACTTT.

This clone appeared a single time. V usage is TRBV5-4 and J usage is TRBJ2-5; D unresolved. Germline CDR1 reads SGHNT; CDR2 reads YYREEE (reference sequence). The CDR3 consists of 13 residues. Trimming stripped 1 base from V and 0 bases from J, with 4 bases between. Here the CDR3 reads CASSLHNQETQYF. The CDR3 nucleotides are TGTGCCAGCAGCTTGCACAACCAAGAGACCCAGTACTTC.